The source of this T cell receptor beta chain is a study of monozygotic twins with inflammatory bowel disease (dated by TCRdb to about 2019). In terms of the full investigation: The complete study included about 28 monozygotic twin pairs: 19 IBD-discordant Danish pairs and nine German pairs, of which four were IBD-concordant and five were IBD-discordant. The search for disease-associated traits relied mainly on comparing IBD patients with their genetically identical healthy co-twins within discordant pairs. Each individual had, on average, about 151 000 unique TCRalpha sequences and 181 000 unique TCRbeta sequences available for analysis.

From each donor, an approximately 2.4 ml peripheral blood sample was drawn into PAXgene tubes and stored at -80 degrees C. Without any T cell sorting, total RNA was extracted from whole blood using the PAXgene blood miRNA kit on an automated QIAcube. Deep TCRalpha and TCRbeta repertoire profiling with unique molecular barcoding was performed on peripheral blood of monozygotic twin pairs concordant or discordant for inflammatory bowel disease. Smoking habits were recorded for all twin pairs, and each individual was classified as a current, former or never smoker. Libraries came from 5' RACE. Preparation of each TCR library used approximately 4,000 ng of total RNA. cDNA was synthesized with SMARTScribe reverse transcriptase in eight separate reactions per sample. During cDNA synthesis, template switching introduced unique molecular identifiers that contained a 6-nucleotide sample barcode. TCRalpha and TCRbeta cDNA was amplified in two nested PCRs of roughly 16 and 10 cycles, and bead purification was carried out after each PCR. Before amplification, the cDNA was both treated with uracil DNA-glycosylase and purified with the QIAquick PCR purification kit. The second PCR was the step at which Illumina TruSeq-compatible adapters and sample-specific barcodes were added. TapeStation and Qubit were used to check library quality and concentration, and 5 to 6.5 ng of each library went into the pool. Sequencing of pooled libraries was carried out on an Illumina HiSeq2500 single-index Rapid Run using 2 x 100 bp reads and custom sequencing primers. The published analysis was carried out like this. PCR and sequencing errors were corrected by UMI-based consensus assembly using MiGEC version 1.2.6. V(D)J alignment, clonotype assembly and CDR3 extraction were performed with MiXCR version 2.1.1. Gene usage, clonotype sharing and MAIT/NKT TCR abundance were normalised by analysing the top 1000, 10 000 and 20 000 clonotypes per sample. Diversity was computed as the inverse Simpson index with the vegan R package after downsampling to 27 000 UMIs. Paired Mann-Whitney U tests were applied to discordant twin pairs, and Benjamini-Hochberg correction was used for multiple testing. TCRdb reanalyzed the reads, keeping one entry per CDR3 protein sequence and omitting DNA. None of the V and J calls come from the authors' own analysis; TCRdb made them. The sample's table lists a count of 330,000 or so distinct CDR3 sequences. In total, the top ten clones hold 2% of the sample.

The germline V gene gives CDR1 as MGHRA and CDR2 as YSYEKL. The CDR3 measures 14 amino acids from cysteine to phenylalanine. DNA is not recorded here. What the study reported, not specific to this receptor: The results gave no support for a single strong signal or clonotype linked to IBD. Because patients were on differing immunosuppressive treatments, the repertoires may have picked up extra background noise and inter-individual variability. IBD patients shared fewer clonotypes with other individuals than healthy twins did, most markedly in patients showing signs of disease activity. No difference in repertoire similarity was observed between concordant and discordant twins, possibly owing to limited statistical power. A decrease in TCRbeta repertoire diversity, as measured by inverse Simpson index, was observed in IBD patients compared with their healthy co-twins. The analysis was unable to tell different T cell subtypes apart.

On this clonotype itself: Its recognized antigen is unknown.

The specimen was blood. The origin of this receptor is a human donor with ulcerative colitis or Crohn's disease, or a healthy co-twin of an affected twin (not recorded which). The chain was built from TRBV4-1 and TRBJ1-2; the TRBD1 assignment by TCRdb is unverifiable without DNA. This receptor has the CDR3 CASSLGGENYGYTF.